Below are 31 T cell receptor beta chains sequenced from a single sample in a study of CD8 T cells in Susac syndrome. Reverse transcription of about 0.5 to 1 ug RNA was carried out with random hexamers. Each CDR3 protein gets one entry after TCRdb re-called the immunoSEQ multiplex PCR reads with MiXCR. Of under 200,000 distinct CDR3 sequences in the sample, 90% to 96% are singletons; the top ten hold about 0.12%. The sample consisted of CD4+ T cells from PBMCs. The source is a human donor with Susac syndrome.

The V gene is TRBV5-1, the J gene TRBJ2-6; D uncertain. V was pared by 4 bases and J by 9 bases, with 14 bases between. The CDR3 has 14 residues. From germline, CDR1 is SGHRS and CDR2 YFSETQ. CDR3 sequence reads: CASSRALDDNVLTF. Written as DNA, the CDR3 is TGCGCCAGCAGCCGGGCCCTGGACGACAACGTCCTGACTTTC.

The chain recombines TRBV30 with TRBJ1-5, with D possibly being TRBD1 (5 bases). V shed 2 bases and J shed 5 bases, with 10 bases lying between them. Germline values: CDR1 GTSNPN, CDR2 SVGIG (reference sequence). There are 13 residues in the CDR3. In DNA, the CDR3 is TGTGCCTGGAGTCCCCGAGGGGATCAGCCCCAGCATTTT. Protein sequence: CAWSPRGDQPQHF.

The chain has TRBV30 and TRBJ1-2, with D unclear. V lost 0 bases to trimming and J lost 0 bases, with 8 bases between them. CDR1 is GTSNPN and CDR2 is SVGIG in the germline V gene (reference sequence). The CDR3 is made up of 14 amino acids. The CDR3 spells CAWSVKSANYGYTF. The DNA of the CDR3 is TGTGCCTGGAGTGTAAAGTCAGCTAACTATGGCTACACCTTC.

The chain employs TRBV12-3 or TRBV12-4 and TRBJ1-5; TRBD1 agrees at 9 bases. The junction had 5 bases not matched to a gene; V was cut back by 5 bases and J by 6 bases. This CDR3 comprises 14 residues. The DNA of the CDR3 is TGTGCCAGCAGTGAACAGGGGGCACTTCAGCCCCAGCATTTT. Translation gives CASSEQGALQPQHF.

This clonotype is a singleton in its sample. The rearrangement joins TRBV3-1 to TRBJ1-2; D is possibly TRBD1 (6 bases). Trimming pared 4 bases from V and 7 bases from J, leaving 13 bases between. The CDR3 runs 13 residues. CDR1 is LGHDT, CDR2 YNNKEL, per germline (reference sequence). CDR3 sequence (DNA): TGTGCCAGCAGCCTTGGGGGCGAGGGTGGCTACACCTTC. Translating gives CASSLGGEGGYTF.

This clonotype was observed a few times. As DNA, the CDR3 is TGTGCCAGCAGCGTCGAGATGAACACTGAAGCTTTCTTT. Translating it yields CASSVEMNTEAFF. The chain couples TRBV5-4 to TRBJ1-1; D is ambiguous. The germline V and J ends were trimmed by 4 bases and 0 bases, with 7 bases remaining between them. From germline, CDR1 is SGHNT and CDR2 YYREEE (reference sequence). This CDR3 is 13 amino acids long.

The chain employs TRBV4-3 and TRBJ2-7; 7 bases are a match to TRBD2. The CDR3 loop spans 15 amino acids. V was clipped by 0 bases and J by 3 bases; unmatched bases: 5. Germline lookup yields CDR1 LGHNA and CDR2 YSLEER. In nucleotides, the CDR3 is TGCGCCAGCAGCCAAGATCTCGCTAGCGGCTACGAGCAGTACTTC. Its protein is CASSQDLASGYEQYF.

The CDR3 sequence is CASSLVEGPQETQYF. CDR3 bases: TGTGCCAGCAGCTTAGTAGAGGGTCCTCAAGAGACCCAGTACTTC. The chain links TRBV7-9 to TRBJ2-5, with a weak D call TRBD2 (5 bases). Germline V lookup: CDR1 SEHNR, CDR2 FQNEAQ (reference sequence). The V end was cut by 1 base, the J end by 2 bases, with 11 bases between. The CDR3 covers 15 residues.

This clonotype has just one count. V is TRBV9 and J is TRBJ1-2; tentatively, D is TRBD1 (5 bases). Trimming stripped 2 bases from V and 5 bases from J, with 13 bases between. Germline values: CDR1 SGDLS, CDR2 YYNGEE. This CDR3 has 14 amino acids. The CDR3 spells CASSVDDSPYGYTF. The CDR3 nucleotides read TGTGCCAGCAGCGTTGACGACAGTCCTTATGGCTACACCTTC.

This clonotype was observed a single time. The V call is TRBV30, the J call TRBJ1-1; D gene ambiguous. V was trimmed by 0 bases and J by 1 base, leaving 12 bases between them. The CDR3 is 15 residues long. Germline CDR1 is GTSNPN and CDR2 is SVGIG (reference sequence). For the CDR3, the DNA is TGTGCCTGGAGTGTCGGGCAGCCGGGGAACACTGAAGCTTTCTTT. Translated, it gives CAWSVGQPGNTEAFF.

V gene TRBV24-1 combines with J gene TRBJ2-1; tentatively, D is TRBD2 (6 bases). The CDR3 covers 15 residues. Per germline, CDR1 KGHDR and CDR2 SFDVKD. The V end was cut by 2 bases, the J end by 5 bases, with 12 bases between. The CDR3 loop reads CATSDSMDYHNEQFF. In nucleotides, the CDR3 is TGTGCCACCAGTGATTCTATGGACTACCACAATGAGCAGTTCTTC.

This chain connects TRBV3-1 to TRBJ2-7, with 10 bases identical to TRBD2. The CDR3 is 15 residues long. CDR1 LGHDT and CDR2 YNNKEL come from the germline V gene (reference sequence). The V segment lost 3 bases and the J segment 4 bases; nucleotides outside the gene matches: 6. CDR3 amino acids: CASSQGPSGSYEQYF. In DNA, the CDR3 is TGTGCCAGCAGCCAGGGGCCTAGCGGGAGTTACGAGCAGTACTTC.

The rearrangement uses TRBV5-1 and TRBJ2-1, with 7 bases aligning to TRBD2. The germline CDR1 and CDR2 sequences are SGHRS and YFSETQ. The length of the CDR3 is 14 residues. Trimming at V came to 8 bases and at J to 5 bases, leaving 10 bases not matched to a gene. The chain's CDR3 is CASAEVAGNNEQFF. The CDR3 DNA follows: TGCGCCAGTGCCGAGGTAGCGGGTAACAATGAGCAGTTCTTC.

The gene calls are TRBV20-1 and TRBJ2-7; a weak D match, TRBD2 (5 bases). The length of the CDR3 is 12 residues. The ends were cut back, 3 bases at V and 3 bases at J, with 9 bases in the middle. Germline values: CDR1 DFQATT, CDR2 SNEGSKA (reference sequence). The CDR3 nucleotides are TGCAGTGCTAGGGGAGTCGGCTACGAGCAGTACGTC. This codes for CSARGVGYEQYV.

The rearrangement uses TRBV21-1 and TRBJ2-7; the table's D gene call, TRBD2, was not cross checked with the DNA. TRBV21-1 is recorded as a pseudogene. The CDR3 extends over 18 amino acids. In DNA, the CDR3 is TGTGCCAGCAAACCGGGACTAGCGGGAGTTCGTGGGTCCTACGAGCAGTACTTC. Encoded protein: CASKPGLAGVRGSYEQYF.

The gene calls are TRBV11-3 and TRBJ2-4, with 7 bases that match TRBD2. With 5 bases clipped from V and 6 bases from J, the junction kept 10 bases outside the gene matches. CDR3 length: 15 residues. CDR1 and CDR2 (germline): SGHNT, YENEEA. CDR3 region: CASSPRGLERNIQYF. For the CDR3, the DNA is TGTGCCAGCAGCCCCAGAGGACTAGAACGAAACATTCAGTACTTC.

V gene TRBV6-6 combines with J gene TRBJ1-2; D is possibly TRBD1 (6 bases). This CDR3 contains 12 residues. The V end was cut by 6 bases, the J end by 2 bases, with 7 bases between. Germline assignment: CDR1 MNHNY and CDR2 SVGAGI (reference sequence). This chain's CDR3 is CASSTGNYGYTF. The CDR3 bases are TGTGCCAGCAGCACAGGGAACTATGGCTACACCTTC.

The count of this clonotype is one. This chain uses TRBV12-3 or TRBV12-4 with TRBJ2-1, with 16 positions matching TRBD2. After removal of 4 bases from V and 7 bases from J, the junction contained 1 base not matched to a gene. The CDR3 loop spans 15 amino acids. Written as DNA, the CDR3 is TGTGCCAGCAGTTCGGGACTAGCGGGAGGGAATGAGCAGTTCTTC. Its translation: CASSSGLAGGNEQFF.

The chain employs TRBV20-1 and TRBJ2-7; weak D call: TRBD2 (5 bases). Trimming pared 7 bases from V and 2 bases from J, leaving 9 bases between. CDR1 is DFQATT, CDR2 SNEGSKA, per germline (reference sequence). There are 11 residues in the CDR3. The CDR3: CSVAGPYEQYF. CDR3 bases: TGCAGTGTCGCGGGCCCCTACGAGCAGTACTTC.

The chain combines TRBV29-1 with TRBJ2-1; possible D gene TRBD2, 6 bases. With 3 bases removed from V and 0 bases from J, the gap between germline ends came to 15 bases. Germline V lookup: CDR1 SQVTM, CDR2 ANQGSEA. The CDR3 has 16 amino acids. The CDR3: CSVDAGLVSSYNEQFF. CDR3 nucleotides: TGCAGCGTTGACGCGGGGCTGGTTAGCTCCTACAATGAGCAGTTCTTC.

In this sample, this clonotype turned up once. This sequence joins TRBV12-3 or TRBV12-4 and TRBJ2-1; unclear D gene. CDR3 size: 13 residues. V gave up 7 bases and J gave up 6 bases, with 13 bases separating them. The CDR3 DNA is TGTGCCAGCACCACGTTTCTGGGCAATGAGCAGTTCTTC. Translation: CASTTFLGNEQFF.

V is TRBV30 and J is TRBJ2-3; D gene ambiguous. Per the germline V gene, CDR1 is GTSNPN and CDR2 is SVGIG (reference sequence). CDR3 length equals 12 residues. Deletions cut 1 base from V and 5 bases from J, with 7 bases between. CDR3 coding DNA: TGTGCCTGGAGTGGCTTCGGAGATACGCAGTATTTT. It specifies CAWSGFGDTQYF.

The chain carries TRBV20-1 and TRBJ1-5, with a tentative D call TRBD1 (6 bases). Germline loops: CDR1 DFQATT, CDR2 SNEGSKA (reference sequence). CDR3 length equals 14 residues. The germline V and J ends were trimmed by 3 bases and 5 bases, with 14 bases remaining between them. CDR3 sequence: CSASTPGADQPQHF. The CDR3 bases are TGCAGTGCTAGTACACCAGGGGCTGATCAGCCCCAGCATTTT.

This rearrangement joins TRBV3-1 to TRBJ2-7; D not certain. The V gene lost 1 base and the J gene lost 5 bases, with 9 bases spanning the gap. Germline lookup yields CDR1 LGHDT and CDR2 YNNKEL (reference sequence). The CDR3 extends over 13 amino acids. The CDR3 DNA reads as TGTGCCAGCAGCCAAGGAAACAAGGACGAGCAGTACTTC. Protein: CASSQGNKDEQYF.

The genes are TRBV20-1 and TRBJ1-2; D possibly corresponds to TRBD1 (5 bases). The CDR3 is 9 amino acids. CDR1 is DFQATT and CDR2 is SNEGSKA in the germline V gene (reference sequence). Trimming removed 7 bases at V and 8 bases at J, with 8 bases between. CDR3 in amino acids: CSDRDGYTF. The CDR3 DNA reads TGCAGTGATAGGGACGGCTACACCTTC.

This clonotype was detected once. The gene calls are TRBV30 and TRBJ1-2; D uncertain. Germline V gives CDR1 GTSNPN, CDR2 SVGIG (reference sequence). The V gene lost 2 bases and the J gene lost 4 bases, with 8 bases spanning the gap. The CDR3 consists of 12 residues. This chain's CDR3 is CAWSSGVYGYTF. The CDR3 region has the DNA TGTGCCTGGAGTTCCGGAGTCTATGGCTACACCTTC.

The V call is TRBV6-2 or TRBV6-3, the J call TRBJ1-2; D perhaps matches TRBD1 (5 bases). The CDR3 is made up of 16 amino acids. Germline V CDR1 and CDR2: MNHEY, SVGEGT. Trimming took 5 bases from V and 8 from J, leaving 24 bases between them. The CDR3 loop is CASSLPSGTTGGGYTF. The CDR3 bases are TGTGCCAGCAGTCTTCCCAGCGGGACGACCGGAGGGGGCTACACCTTC.

This chain links TRBV27 with TRBJ2-5, with 10 positions matching TRBD2. J was trimmed by 5 bases and V by 3 bases; bases with no gene match: 6. Per germline, CDR1 MNHEY and CDR2 SMNVEV (reference sequence). CDR3 length: 15 residues. The CDR3 protein is CASSFSSGGRETQYF. DNA for the CDR3: TGTGCCAGCAGTTTCTCTAGCGGGGGCAGGGAGACCCAGTACTTC.

The chain carries TRBV5-1 and TRBJ1-4; D may be TRBD1 (6 bases). This CDR3 spans 13 amino acids. Germline loops: CDR1 SGHRS, CDR2 YFSETQ. V was trimmed by 6 bases and J by 7 bases, leaving 13 bases between them. The CDR3 loop is CASMQGSGEKLFF. The DNA for the CDR3 is TGCGCCAGCATGCAGGGGTCGGGTGAAAAACTGTTTTTT.

The chain carries TRBV29-1 and TRBJ2-3; no clear D. This CDR3 comprises 12 residues. Germline V lookup: CDR1 SQVTM, CDR2 ANQGSEA. Trimming pared 3 bases from V and 5 bases from J, leaving 9 bases between. Written as DNA, the CDR3 is TGCAGCGTTGAGTGGTTCCAAGATACGCAGTATTTT. Its protein product is CSVEWFQDTQYF.

The CDR3 DNA is TGCAGTGCAAAAGGGACGGGCTCGGTGAAAGCTTTCTTT. Translating gives CSAKGTGSVKAFF. The J gene is TRBJ1-1, the V gene TRBV20-1, with a weak D call TRBD1 (5 bases). The germline V and J ends were trimmed by 6 bases and 9 bases, with 20 bases remaining between them. CDR3 size: 13 residues. Germline values: CDR1 DFQATT, CDR2 SNEGSKA (reference sequence).